Listed here is a single T cell receptor (beta chain). Only in-frame clones appear in the TCRdb table, and some are missing; sequencing was by immunoSEQ multiplex PCR. Of about 250,000 clones listed, 81% are singletons. The source of the sample is a study of blood T cell repertoires in COVID-19. This CDR3 contains 16 residues. V was shortened by 0 bases and J by 0 bases, with 12 bases between the two germline ends. Germline values: CDR1 SGHRS, CDR2 YFSETQ. The chain has TRBV5-1 and TRBJ1-1; D may be TRBD1 (6 bases). Sequencing was performed on peripheral blood. The source of this sequence is a woman of 80 years or more with acute or convalescent COVID-19. The chain's CDR3 is CASSLAGVGMNTEAFF. The CDR3 DNA reads TGCGCCAGCAGCTTGGCAGGGGTGGGGATGAACACTGAAGCTTTCTTT.